Listed below are T cell receptor beta chains from one sample, sequenced in a study of blood T cell repertoires in COVID-19. Profiled with immunoSEQ multiplex PCR; TCRdb holds only in-frame clones, not every one. The sample contains almost 400,000 clones, 88% of which appear only once. Sequencing was performed on PBMCs or T cells enriched from blood (not recorded which). These receptors were obtained from a woman aged 25-40 years with acute COVID-19. The CDR3 runs from the conserved cysteine through the conserved F or W. D genes are given only for firm matches.

16,TRBD2,TRBJ2-7,TRBV19,CASSINQAGTSYEQYF,TGTGCCAGTAGTATCAACCAAGCGGGAACCTCCTACGAGCAGTACTTC
15,NA,TRBJ1-6,TRBV3-1/TRBV3-2,CASSPKGDWWLPLHF,TGTGCCAGCAGCCCCAAAGGGGACTGGTGGCTACCCCTCCACTTT
12,NA,TRBJ1-2,TRBV6-6,CACGLLNYGYTF,TGTGCCTGTGGGCTCCTTAACTATGGCTACACCTTC
13,NA,TRBJ2-3,TRBV25-1,CASSVRGTDTQYF,TGTGCCAGCAGTGTCAGGGGCACAGATACGCAGTATTTT
14,TRBD1,TRBJ2-2,TRBV6-5,CASRPDRVTGELFF,TGTGCCAGCAGACCCGACAGGGTCACCGGGGAGCTGTTTTTT
19,NA,TRBJ1-1,TRBV12-5,CASGLDPSYYSNLNTEAFF,TGTGCTAGTGGTTTGGACCCCAGTTATTACAGCAACTTGAACACTGAAGCTTTCTTT
15,TRBD1,TRBJ1-2,TRBV19,CASSISGGLSYGYTF,TGTGCCAGTAGTATTTCAGGGGGGCTAAGCTATGGCTACACCTTC
17,NA,TRBJ1-6,TRBV7-2,CASSLARRGGLNSPLHF,TGTGCCAGCAGCTTAGCACGGCGGGGGGGCCTTAATTCACCCCTCCACTTT
19,TRBD1,TRBJ1-4,TRBV3-1/TRBV3-2,CASSPDRFRRLATNEKLFF,TGTGCCAGCAGCCCGGACAGGTTCCGACGTCTTGCTACTAATGAAAAACTGTTTTTT
11,NA,TRBJ2-1,TRBV25-1,CASSAGVEQFF,TGTGCCAGCAGCGCCGGGGTTGAGCAGTTCTTC
15,TRBD1,TRBJ1-5,TRBV27,CASSLGSRGHQPQHF,TGTGCCAGCAGTTTAGGGAGTAGGGGGCATCAGCCCCAGCATTTT